Shown below are 9 T cell receptor beta chains from a single sample sequenced in a study of T cells in Graves' hyperthyroidism and ophthalmopathy. The source material, RNA transcripts, was used to amplify TCR beta CDR3 regions. HTBI primers were the set used in a first-round RT-PCR of the TCR CDR3. TCRdb redid the calling of the multiplex PCR reads with MiXCR, one entry per CDR3 protein. Of about 400,000 distinct CDR3 sequences in the sample, over 12% were seen once. The sequenced sample was blood. The source is a man between 18 and 29 years old with Graves' ophthalmopathy.

This clonotype was seen at least ten times. V usage is TRBV11-2 and J usage is TRBJ2-1; 9 nucleotides agree with TRBD2. This CDR3 is built from 17 residues. CDR1 and CDR2 (germline): SGHAT, FQNNGV. The V gene end was trimmed by 0 bases and the J gene end by 12 bases; junction bases not matched to a gene: 15. The chain's CDR3 is CASSLDPRAGGGGLQFF. CDR3 DNA: TGTGCCAGCAGCTTAGACCCCAGAGCGGGAGGTGGGGGGTTGCAGTTCTTC.

The table lists this clonotype with a count of one. The chain links TRBV12-3 or TRBV12-4 to TRBJ2-3; TRBD2 matches 14 bases. Unmatched junction bases numbered 7, after V lost 4 bases and J lost 4 bases. The CDR3 totals 17 residues. CDR3 region: CASSSPGLAGVADTQYF. Written as DNA, the CDR3 is TGTGCCAGCAGTTCCCCGGGACTAGCGGGAGTTGCAGATACGCAGTATTTT.

The V and J genes are TRBV12-3 or TRBV12-4 and TRBJ1-4; 10 positions match TRBD1. V gave up 3 bases and J gave up 5 bases; unmatched junction bases: 3. The CDR3 sequence is 15 residues long. The chain's CDR3 is CASSFRQGANEKLFF. Written as DNA, the CDR3 is TGTGCCAGCAGTTTTAGACAGGGGGCAAATGAAAAACTGTTTTTT.

CDR3 in amino acids: CASSLGGTPFYEQYF. In DNA form, the CDR3 reads TGTGCCAGCAGCTTGGGAGGGACACCCTTCTACGAGCAGTACTTC. The V and J genes are TRBV5-6 and TRBJ2-7; a possible D gene is TRBD1 (6 bases). The CDR3 is 15 amino acids. V gave up 0 bases and J gave up 3 bases, with 13 bases separating them. The V gene's germline CDR1 is SGHDT and CDR2 YYEEEE.

The J gene is TRBJ1-2, the V gene TRBV10-3; TRBD1 aligns across 7 bases. The CDR3 has 13 amino acids. In germline, CDR1 is ENHRY, CDR2 SYGVKD. Unmatched junction bases numbered 12, after V lost 7 bases and J lost 10 bases. Written as DNA, the CDR3 is TGTGCCATCACCGGGGACAGCCTCTTTTCCTACACCTTC. Translation: CAITGDSLFSYTF.

The V and J genes are TRBV19 and TRBJ2-5; D ambiguous. The CDR3 extends over 15 amino acids. The germline CDR1 and CDR2 sequences are LNHDA and SQIVND (reference sequence). V lost 3 bases and J 0 bases, leaving 11 bases between the germline ends. CDR3 in amino acids: CASSIFSSYQETQYF. The CDR3 coding sequence is TGTGCCAGTAGTATCTTCTCCAGTTACCAAGAGACCCAGTACTTC.

This clonotype was seen many times. CDR3 DNA sequence: TGTGCCAGCAGCTTACTGTTGGGACAGGGTCATCATTACGAGCAGTACTTC. It encodes CASSLLLGQGHHYEQYF. This chain connects TRBV11-3 to TRBJ2-7; 9 bases fit TRBD1. This CDR3 has 17 amino acids. Germline CDR1 and CDR2: SGHNT and YENEEA. V gave up 2 bases and J gave up 4 bases; unmatched junction bases: 12.

This clonotype was counted at least ten times. The chain employs TRBV10-3 and TRBJ1-2; 10 bases agree with TRBD1. Looked up from germline, CDR1 is ENHRY and CDR2 is SYGVKD. The J segment lost 4 bases and the V segment lost 10 bases, leaving 18 bases of the junction unmatched. The CDR3 runs to 17 residues. Here the CDR3 reads CATKPGQGTLSTYGYTF. Here the CDR3 DNA reads TGTGCCACCAAGCCGGGACAGGGGACGCTTTCTACCTATGGCTACACCTTC.

This clonotype was detected ten times or more. The chain uses TRBV7-8 and TRBJ2-7; the D gene is possibly TRBD2 (6 bases). V was trimmed by 5 bases and J by 5 bases, leaving 16 bases between them. The V gene's germline CDR1 is SGHVS and CDR2 FQNEAQ. The CDR3 is 14 residues long. The CDR3 spells CASSIKDYGHEQYF. In DNA form, the CDR3 reads TGTGCCAGCAGCATCAAGGACTATGGCCACGAGCAGTACTTC.